Below, one T cell receptor beta chain is given with its context. This CDR3 has 15 amino acids. Germline V gene sequence: CDR1 MNHNS, CDR2 SASEGT. Trimming at V came to 2 bases and at J to 4 bases, leaving 2 bases not matched to a gene. This sample stems from a study of blood T cell repertoires in COVID-19. As for the study in general: Italy, Spain and the United States were the sources of the convalescent and acute COVID-19 samples. T cells, B-cell-depleted T cells, or PBMCs supplied cDNA or gDNA.

In the authors' workflow: Estimation of nucleated cell counts relied on the amplification of reference gene primers. TCRdb keeps only in-frame clones here, not all; method: immunoSEQ multiplex PCR. V and J calls plus clone size are reproduced from that table; the DNA served to infer D and trimming. The table includes 150,000 or so clones, approximately 88% detected once. The V gene is TRBV6-1, the J gene TRBJ2-1; 10 bases map to TRBD2. Sample: peripheral blood. The clonotype was recovered from a woman aged 60-75 years with acute or convalescent COVID-19. CDR3 DNA: TGTGCCAGCAGTGAACTAGCGGGGGTTTACAATGAGCAGTTCTTC. It translates to CASSELAGVYNEQFF.